Listed here are 10 T cell receptor beta chains from one sample, sequenced in a study of cytomegalovirus exposure and HLA in healthy donors. PCR amplification relied on 60 Vbeta primers (plus 13 Jbeta primers). Assay used: immunoSEQ multiplex PCR; TCRdb lists only in-frame clones, some missing. In the table there are 200,000 or so clones, approximately 84% of which are singletons. The sequencing sample was made of PBMCs. The origin of the receptors is a boy aged 5 to 17 in good health and CMV-seronegative.

The V and J genes are TRBV4-3 and TRBJ1-2, with 10 bases that match TRBD1. The CDR3 totals 14 residues. Looked up from germline, CDR1 is LGHNA and CDR2 is YSLEER. V lost 2 bases and J lost 4; bases outside the gene matches: 1. The CDR3 region has the DNA TGCGCCAGCAGCCAAAGGACAGGGGGCTATGGCTACACCTTC. It codes for CASSQRTGGYGYTF.

V gene TRBV9 combines with J gene TRBJ2-7; D perhaps matches TRBD1 (6 bases). Germline V CDR1 and CDR2: SGDLS, YYNGEE. The CDR3 runs 14 residues. Trimming took 0 bases from V and 3 from J, leaving 10 bases between them. CDR3 in amino acids: CASSVDGRGYEQYF. The CDR3 region has the DNA TGTGCCAGCAGCGTAGACGGCAGGGGCTACGAGCAGTACTTC.

The chain couples TRBV2 to TRBJ1-5; D perhaps matches TRBD1 (6 bases). Trimming removed 7 bases from V and 5 bases from J, with 15 bases in between. The CDR3 sequence is 14 residues long. CDR1 and CDR2 (germline): SNHLY, FYNNEI. The CDR3 coding sequence is TGTGCCAGCACCTCCGACAGGATCGATCAGCCCCAGCATTTT. Translated: CASTSDRIDQPQHF.

J is TRBJ2-2 and V is TRBV5-1; maybe TRBD1 (6 bases). Germline V lookup: CDR1 SGHRS, CDR2 YFSETQ. This CDR3 has 15 residues. Trimming stripped 1 base from V and 7 bases from J, with 14 bases between. The CDR3 reads CASSLSHRDHGELFF. The CDR3 DNA reads TGCGCCAGCAGCTTGTCCCACAGGGACCACGGGGAGCTGTTTTTT.

The chain recombines TRBV7-2 with TRBJ2-6, with D possibly being TRBD2 (5 bases). The CDR3 spans 16 residues. Trimming pared 5 bases from V and 1 base from J, leaving 12 bases between. Germline values: CDR1 SGHTA, CDR2 FQGNSA. The CDR3 DNA is TGTGCCAGCAGCGAGGGTACATCTTCTGGGGCCAACGTCCTGACTTTC. As protein: CASSEGTSSGANVLTF.

The gene calls are TRBV29-1 and TRBJ1-2; no firm D call. The CDR3 length is 12 residues. Per the germline V gene, CDR1 is SQVTM and CDR2 is ANQGSEA. Trimming took off 0 bases at V and 8 bases at J, with 10 bases between the two ends. The CDR3: CSVEDGREGYTF. CDR3 sequence (DNA): TGCAGCGTTGAAGATGGGCGGGAAGGCTACACCTTC.

This clone was observed a handful of times. The rearrangement uses TRBV6-5 and TRBJ2-7; 9 nucleotides line up with TRBD2. The trim removed 11 bases at V and 5 bases at J, leaving 10 bases unmatched. Germline lookup yields CDR1 MNHEY and CDR2 SVGAGI. The CDR3 extends over 13 amino acids. The CDR3 coding sequence is TGTGCCTCACGGCGGACTAGCGTCGACGAGCAGTACTTC. It translates to CASRRTSVDEQYF.

The V call is TRBV5-1, the J call TRBJ2-5; D remains unclear. CDR1 is SGHRS, CDR2 YFSETQ, per germline. Trimming pared 5 bases from V and 5 bases from J, leaving 10 bases between. The CDR3 covers 12 residues. For the CDR3, the DNA is TGCGCCAGCAGACTCGTTGAGGAGACCCAGTACTTC. Residues: CASRLVEETQYF.

The chain is built from TRBV18 and TRBJ1-1; 7 nucleotides match TRBD1. This CDR3 is 14 amino acids long. The junction had 5 bases not matched to a gene; V was cut back by 4 bases and J by 3 bases. CDR1 and CDR2 from the germline V gene are KGHSH and LQKENI. CDR3 loop: CASSLRDSYTEAFF. The CDR3 DNA sequence: TGTGCCAGCTCACTTAGGGACAGCTACACTGAAGCTTTCTTT.

J is TRBJ2-2 and V is TRBV2; maybe TRBD2 (6 bases). The CDR3 has 13 amino acids. The ends were cut back, 3 bases at V and 6 bases at J, with 8 bases in the middle. The germline V gene encodes CDR1 SNHLY and CDR2 FYNNEI. In nucleotides, the CDR3 is TGTGCCAGCAGTGATTGGGGGGCCGGGGAGCTGTTTTTT. This sequence encodes CASSDWGAGELFF.